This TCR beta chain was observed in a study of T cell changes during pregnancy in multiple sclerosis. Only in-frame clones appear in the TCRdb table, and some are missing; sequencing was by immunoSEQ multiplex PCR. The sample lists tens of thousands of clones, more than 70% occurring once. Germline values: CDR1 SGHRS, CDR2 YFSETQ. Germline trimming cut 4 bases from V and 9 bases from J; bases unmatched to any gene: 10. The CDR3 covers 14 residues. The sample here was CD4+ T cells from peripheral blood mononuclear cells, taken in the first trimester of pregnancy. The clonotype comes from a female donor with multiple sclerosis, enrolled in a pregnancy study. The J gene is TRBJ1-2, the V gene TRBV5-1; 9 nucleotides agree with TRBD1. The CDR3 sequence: CASSVQQGAGSYTF. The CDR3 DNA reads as TGCGCCAGCAGCGTACAACAGGGGGCTGGTAGCTACACCTTC.